The sequence of this TCR beta chain was determined in a study of shared clonotypes between healthy human individuals. This clone appeared a single time. Terminally differentiated effector memory CD45RA+ cells were excluded by CCR7 positive selection of CD45RO-negative cells. Some clones are missing from TCRdb's copy, which holds only in-frame ones; the method was immunoSEQ multiplex PCR. The sample yields some 2 million clones, about 94% seen once. The ends were cut back, 1 base at V and 7 bases at J, with 10 bases in the middle. Germline-derived CDR1 and CDR2 are SNHLY and FYNNEI. CDR3 length: 14 amino acids.

The source of this sequence is a man younger than 35 in good health. The genes are TRBV2 and TRBJ1-4; no firm D call. The sample consisted of naive CD8+ T cells sorted from blood. For the CDR3, the DNA is TGTGCCAGCAGTGAAGGGGTGTCATTTGAAAAACTGTTTTTT. Protein sequence: CASSEGVSFEKLFF.